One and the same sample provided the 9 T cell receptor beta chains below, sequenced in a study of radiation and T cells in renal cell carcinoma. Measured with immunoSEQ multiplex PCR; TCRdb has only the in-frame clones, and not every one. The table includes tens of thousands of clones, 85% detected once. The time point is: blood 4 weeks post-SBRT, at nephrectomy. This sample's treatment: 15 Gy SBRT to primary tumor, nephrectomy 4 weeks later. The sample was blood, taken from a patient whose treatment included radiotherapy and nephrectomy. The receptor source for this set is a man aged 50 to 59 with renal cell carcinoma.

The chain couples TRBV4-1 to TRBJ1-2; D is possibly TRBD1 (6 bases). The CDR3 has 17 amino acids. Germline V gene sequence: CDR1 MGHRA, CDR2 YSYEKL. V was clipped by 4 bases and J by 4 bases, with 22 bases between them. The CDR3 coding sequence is TGCGCCAGCAGCCGAGAGGGGGGGACTGAGTCCGCCTATGGCTACACCTTC. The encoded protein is CASSREGGTESAYGYTF.

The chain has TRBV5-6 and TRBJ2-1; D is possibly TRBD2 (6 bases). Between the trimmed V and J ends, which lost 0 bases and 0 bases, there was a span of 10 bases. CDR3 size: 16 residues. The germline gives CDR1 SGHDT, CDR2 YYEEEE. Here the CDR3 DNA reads TGTGCCAGCAGCTTGGGCGGGGACCTCTCCTACAATGAGCAGTTCTTC. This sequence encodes CASSLGGDLSYNEQFF.

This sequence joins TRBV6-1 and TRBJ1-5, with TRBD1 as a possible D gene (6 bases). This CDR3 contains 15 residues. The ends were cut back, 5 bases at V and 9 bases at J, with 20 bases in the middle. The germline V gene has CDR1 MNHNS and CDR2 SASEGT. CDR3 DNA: TGTGCCAGCAGTCCGCCACTCCACAGGGAAGGGCCCCAGCATTTT. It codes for CASSPPLHREGPQHF.

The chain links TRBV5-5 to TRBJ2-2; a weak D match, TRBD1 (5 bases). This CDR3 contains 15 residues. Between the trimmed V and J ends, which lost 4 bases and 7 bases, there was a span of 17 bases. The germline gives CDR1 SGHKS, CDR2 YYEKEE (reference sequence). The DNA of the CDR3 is TGTGCCAGCAGCATTAGCAGGGTTCAGAACGGGGAGCTGTTTTTT. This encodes CASSISRVQNGELFF. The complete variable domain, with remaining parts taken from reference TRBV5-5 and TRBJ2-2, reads DAGVTQSPTHLIKTRGQQVTLRCSPISGHKSVSWYQQVLGQGPQFIFQYYEKEERGRGNFPDRFSARQFPNYSSELNVNALLLGDSALYLCASSISRVQNGELFFGEGSRLTVL.

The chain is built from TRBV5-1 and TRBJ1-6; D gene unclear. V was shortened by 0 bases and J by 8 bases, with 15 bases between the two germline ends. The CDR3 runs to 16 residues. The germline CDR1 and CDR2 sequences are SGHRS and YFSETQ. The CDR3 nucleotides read TGCGCCAGCAGCTTGGAATTCGGACCCGGAGATTCACCCCTCCACTTT. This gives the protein CASSLEFGPGDSPLHF.

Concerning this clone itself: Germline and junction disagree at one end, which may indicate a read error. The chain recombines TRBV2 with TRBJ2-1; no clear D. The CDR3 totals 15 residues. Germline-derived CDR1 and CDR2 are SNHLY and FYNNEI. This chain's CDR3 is CASREDRPSYNEQFF. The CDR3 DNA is TGTGCCAGCAGAGAAGACCGGCCCTCCTACAATGAGCAGTTCTTC.

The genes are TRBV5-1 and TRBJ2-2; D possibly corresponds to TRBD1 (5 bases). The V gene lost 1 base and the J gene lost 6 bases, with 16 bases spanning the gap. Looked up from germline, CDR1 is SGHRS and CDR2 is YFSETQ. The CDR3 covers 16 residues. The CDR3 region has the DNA TGCGCCAGCAGCTTGTCAAACTTGGACAACGCCGGGGAGCTGTTTTTT. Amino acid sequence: CASSLSNLDNAGELFF.

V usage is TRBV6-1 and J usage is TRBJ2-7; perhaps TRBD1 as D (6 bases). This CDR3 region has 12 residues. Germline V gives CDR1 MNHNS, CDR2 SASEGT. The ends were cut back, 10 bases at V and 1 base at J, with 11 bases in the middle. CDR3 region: CATLDSSYEQYF. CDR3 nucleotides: TGTGCCACCTTGGACAGTTCCTACGAGCAGTACTTC.

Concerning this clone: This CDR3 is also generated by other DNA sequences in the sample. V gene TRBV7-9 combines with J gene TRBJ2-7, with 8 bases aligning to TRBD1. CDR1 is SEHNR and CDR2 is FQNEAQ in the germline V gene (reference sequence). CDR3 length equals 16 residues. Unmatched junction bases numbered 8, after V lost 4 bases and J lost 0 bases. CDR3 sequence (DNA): TGTGCCAGCAGCTCAGACAGGACAGGGAGCTCCTACGAGCAGTACTTC. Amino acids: CASSSDRTGSSYEQYF.